The rows below give T cell receptor beta chains drawn from one sample of a study of cytomegalovirus exposure and HLA in healthy donors. Sequencing used immunoSEQ multiplex PCR; TCRdb keeps in-frame clones, though not all of them. The sample holds under 150,000 clones; approximately 86% are singletons and the top ten take about 1.5%. Sequenced: PBMCs. Source of these receptors: a boy aged 5-17 years in good health and CMV-seronegative. The CDR3 runs from the conserved cysteine through the conserved F or W. A D gene is named only where the DNA matches it firmly. Clone size is given for some rows only: seen once, a few or many times, or a class if the clone is expanded.

v_call: TRBV5-4; j_call: TRBJ2-5; d_call: TRBD2; clone_size: -; cdr3_aa: CASSWGGVDGETQYF; cdr3_nt: TGTGCCAGCAGCTGGGGGGGAGTCGACGGAGAGACCCAGTACTTC
v_call: TRBV7-9; j_call: TRBJ2-1; d_call: -; clone_size: -; cdr3_aa: CASSLLGGNEQFF; cdr3_nt: TGTGCCAGCAGCTTACTGGGAGGCAATGAGCAGTTCTTC
v_call: TRBV4-1; j_call: TRBJ1-6; d_call: TRBD1; clone_size: -; cdr3_aa: CASSQADGDHRGQGSPLHF; cdr3_nt: TGCGCCAGCAGCCAAGCGGACGGGGATCACAGGGGGCAAGGATCACCCCTCCACTTT
v_call: TRBV4-2; j_call: TRBJ2-7; d_call: TRBD2; clone_size: -; cdr3_aa: CASSQEGTSVSYEQYF; cdr3_nt: TGTGCCAGCAGCCAAGAGGGGACTAGCGTCTCCTACGAGCAGTACTTC
v_call: TRBV5-1; j_call: TRBJ1-6; d_call: -; clone_size: -; cdr3_aa: CASSLSGTKNSPLHF; cdr3_nt: TGCGCCAGCAGCTTGAGTGGGACAAAAAATTCACCCCTCCACTTT
v_call: TRBV6-5; j_call: TRBJ2-7; d_call: TRBD1; clone_size: -; cdr3_aa: CASSSPQGAGHEQYF; cdr3_nt: TGTGCCAGCAGTTCCCCACAGGGGGCGGGCCACGAGCAGTACTTC
v_call: TRBV4-3; j_call: TRBJ2-5; d_call: -; clone_size: -; cdr3_aa: CASSQDGAGAQETQYF; cdr3_nt: TGCGCCAGCAGCCAAGATGGGGCGGGGGCCCAAGAGACCCAGTACTTC
v_call: TRBV6-1; j_call: TRBJ1-6; d_call: -; clone_size: -; cdr3_aa: CASSERSGADNSRNSPLHF; cdr3_nt: TGTGCCAGCAGTGAAAGATCTGGGGCAGATAATTCCAGAAATTCACCCCTCCACTTT
v_call: TRBV4-3; j_call: TRBJ2-1; d_call: TRBD2; clone_size: -; cdr3_aa: CASSRGTSGLENNEQFF; cdr3_nt: TGCGCCAGCAGCCGAGGGACTAGCGGCCTCGAAAACAATGAGCAGTTCTTC
v_call: TRBV5-1; j_call: TRBJ2-1; d_call: TRBD2; clone_size: -; cdr3_aa: CASSFRDPRGDEQFF; cdr3_nt: TGCGCCAGCAGCTTCCGGGACCCCCGGGGGGATGAGCAGTTCTTC
v_call: TRBV11-2; j_call: TRBJ2-7; d_call: -; clone_size: -; cdr3_aa: CASSVFTGEQYF; cdr3_nt: TGTGCCAGCAGCGTCTTTACCGGCGAGCAGTACTTC
v_call: TRBV5-1; j_call: TRBJ2-3; d_call: TRBD2; clone_size: -; cdr3_aa: CASSLELAGTDTQYF; cdr3_nt: TGCGCCAGCAGCTTGGAACTAGCGGGAACGGATACGCAGTATTTT
v_call: TRBV4-1; j_call: TRBJ2-2; d_call: -; clone_size: -; cdr3_aa: CASSQLTGNTGELFF; cdr3_nt: TGCGCCAGCAGCCAGTTAACAGGGAACACCGGGGAGCTGTTTTTT
v_call: TRBV27; j_call: TRBJ2-7; d_call: -; clone_size: -; cdr3_aa: CASSSLLGSSYEQYF; cdr3_nt: TGTGCCAGCAGTTCCCTCCTCGGGAGCTCCTACGAGCAGTACTTC
v_call: TRBV7-9; j_call: TRBJ2-1; d_call: -; clone_size: -; cdr3_aa: CASSPTGYNEQFF; cdr3_nt: TGTGCCAGCAGCCCGACTGGATACAATGAGCAGTTCTTC
v_call: TRBV7-9; j_call: TRBJ2-2; d_call: -; clone_size: -; cdr3_aa: CASPFAGSGELFF; cdr3_nt: TGTGCCAGCCCCTTCGCGGGGTCCGGGGAGCTGTTTTTT
v_call: TRBV6-5; j_call: TRBJ2-1; d_call: TRBD2; clone_size: -; cdr3_aa: CASSHLGGGAEEQFF; cdr3_nt: TGTGCCAGCAGCCATCTCGGCGGGGGGGCGGAGGAGCAGTTCTTC
v_call: TRBV4-1; j_call: TRBJ1-3; d_call: -; clone_size: once; cdr3_aa: CASSPSSVSGNTIYF; cdr3_nt: TGCGCCAGCAGCCCCTCATCAGTCTCTGGAAACACCATATATTTT
v_call: TRBV20-1; j_call: TRBJ2-1; d_call: TRBD1; clone_size: -; cdr3_aa: CSAQGANEQFF; cdr3_nt: TGCAGTGCGCAGGGGGCCAATGAGCAGTTCTTC
v_call: TRBV7-6; j_call: TRBJ2-7; d_call: TRBD1; clone_size: -; cdr3_aa: CASSRGGQPYEQYF; cdr3_nt: TGTGCCAGCAGCAGAGGGGGACAGCCCTACGAGCAGTACTTC
v_call: TRBV7-9; j_call: TRBJ1-4; d_call: -; clone_size: -; cdr3_aa: CASSLVGDINEKLFF; cdr3_nt: TGTGCCAGCAGCTTAGTGGGAGACATTAATGAAAAACTGTTTTTT
v_call: TRBV11-2; j_call: TRBJ2-3; d_call: TRBD2; clone_size: once; cdr3_aa: CASSSRTSGGTDTQYF; cdr3_nt: TGTGCCAGCAGCTCTCGGACTAGCGGGGGCACAGATACGCAGTATTTT
v_call: TRBV2; j_call: TRBJ1-4; d_call: -; clone_size: -; cdr3_aa: CASSDWGATNEKLFF; cdr3_nt: TGTGCCAGCAGTGATTGGGGGGCAACTAATGAAAAACTGTTTTTT
v_call: TRBV9; j_call: TRBJ2-5; d_call: TRBD1; clone_size: -; cdr3_aa: CASSVGEQGYETQYF; cdr3_nt: TGTGCCAGCAGCGTAGGAGAACAGGGGTATGAGACCCAGTACTTC
v_call: TRBV2; j_call: TRBJ1-1; d_call: -; clone_size: -; cdr3_aa: CASRTAEAFF; cdr3_nt: TGTGCCAGCAGGACAGCTGAAGCTTTCTTT
v_call: TRBV14; j_call: TRBJ2-1; d_call: -; clone_size: -; cdr3_aa: CASSQGRFLALKGSNEQFF; cdr3_nt: TGTGCCAGCAGCCAAGGTCGTTTTCTAGCGCTAAAGGGGTCCAATGAGCAGTTCTTC
v_call: TRBV5-1; j_call: TRBJ1-5; d_call: -; clone_size: -; cdr3_aa: CASSPEARAGGNQPQHF; cdr3_nt: TGCGCCAGCAGCCCCGAGGCGAGGGCAGGGGGCAATCAGCCCCAGCATTTT
v_call: TRBV15; j_call: TRBJ2-5; d_call: -; clone_size: -; cdr3_aa: CATSRAGETQYF; cdr3_nt: TGTGCCACCAGCAGAGCGGGGGAGACCCAGTACTTC
v_call: TRBV2; j_call: TRBJ1-1; d_call: TRBD1; clone_size: -; cdr3_aa: CASSVDRGNTEAFF; cdr3_nt: TGTGCCAGCAGTGTTGACAGGGGAAACACTGAAGCTTTCTTT
v_call: TRBV9; j_call: TRBJ2-3; d_call: -; clone_size: -; cdr3_aa: CASSVASTSTDTQYF; cdr3_nt: TGTGCCAGCAGCGTAGCTAGTACTAGCACAGATACGCAGTATTTT
v_call: TRBV9; j_call: TRBJ2-7; d_call: -; clone_size: -; cdr3_aa: CASSVALDSPSYEQYF; cdr3_nt: TGTGCCAGCAGCGTCGCCCTGGACAGTCCCTCCTACGAGCAGTACTTC
v_call: TRBV5-1; j_call: TRBJ1-1; d_call: TRBD1; clone_size: -; cdr3_aa: CASSSLHPTGLYGEAFF; cdr3_nt: TGCGCCAGCAGCTCCTTACACCCGACAGGGCTTTATGGTGAAGCTTTCTTT
v_call: TRBV10-3; j_call: TRBJ1-5; d_call: TRBD1; clone_size: -; cdr3_aa: CAISGEAGQPNQPQHF; cdr3_nt: TGTGCCATCAGTGGCGAGGCGGGACAGCCGAATCAGCCCCAGCATTTT
v_call: TRBV18; j_call: TRBJ1-1; d_call: -; clone_size: -; cdr3_aa: CASCDSANTEAFF; cdr3_nt: TGTGCCAGCTGTGACTCCGCGAACACTGAAGCTTTCTTT
v_call: TRBV14; j_call: TRBJ1-3; d_call: TRBD1; clone_size: -; cdr3_aa: CASSQVGTGAGNTIYF; cdr3_nt: TGTGCCAGCAGCCAAGTGGGGACAGGGGCTGGAAACACCATATATTTT
v_call: TRBV4-1; j_call: TRBJ1-1; d_call: TRBD1; clone_size: -; cdr3_aa: CASSQVTDRANTEAFF; cdr3_nt: TGCGCCAGCAGCCAGGTAACCGACAGGGCGAACACTGAAGCTTTCTTT
v_call: TRBV29-1; j_call: TRBJ1-3; d_call: TRBD1; clone_size: few; cdr3_aa: CSVRTGGITGNTIYF; cdr3_nt: TGCAGCGTCCGGACAGGGGGAATAACTGGAAACACCATATATTTT
v_call: TRBV7-2; j_call: TRBJ1-5; d_call: -; clone_size: -; cdr3_aa: CASSLQGQPQHF; cdr3_nt: TGTGCCAGCAGCTTACAGGGCCAGCCCCAGCATTTT
v_call: TRBV19; j_call: TRBJ2-3; d_call: TRBD1; clone_size: -; cdr3_aa: CASSAQGALTDTQYF; cdr3_nt: TGTGCCAGTAGTGCCCAGGGGGCTCTCACAGATACGCAGTATTTT
v_call: TRBV30; j_call: TRBJ1-2; d_call: -; clone_size: -; cdr3_aa: CAWTGGQGPRNYGYTF; cdr3_nt: TGTGCCTGGACGGGTGGGCAGGGGCCAAGGAACTATGGCTACACCTTC
v_call: TRBV9; j_call: TRBJ2-2; d_call: -; clone_size: -; cdr3_aa: CASSSKSGGAATGELFF; cdr3_nt: TGTGCCAGCAGCTCCAAGTCTGGGGGCGCGGCCACCGGGGAGCTGTTTTTT
v_call: TRBV9; j_call: TRBJ2-7; d_call: TRBD2; clone_size: -; cdr3_aa: CASSVSGGSYEQYF; cdr3_nt: TGTGCCAGCAGCGTTAGCGGGGGATCCTACGAGCAGTACTTC
v_call: TRBV10-3; j_call: TRBJ2-7; d_call: -; clone_size: -; cdr3_aa: CAICEENSYEQYF; cdr3_nt: TGTGCCATCTGCGAGGAAAACTCCTACGAGCAGTACTTC
v_call: TRBV5-1; j_call: TRBJ1-2; d_call: -; clone_size: -; cdr3_aa: CASSPPSGAGSGGYGYTF; cdr3_nt: TGCGCCAGCAGCCCCCCTTCTGGGGCGGGGTCGGGTGGCTATGGCTACACCTTC
v_call: TRBV5-1; j_call: TRBJ1-1; d_call: -; clone_size: -; cdr3_aa: CASTPGVDIGTEAFF; cdr3_nt: TGCGCCAGTACTCCGGGAGTCGATATTGGTACTGAAGCTTTCTTT
v_call: TRBV6-5; j_call: TRBJ2-1; d_call: TRBD2; clone_size: -; cdr3_aa: CASSYSVLAGDNEQFF; cdr3_nt: TGTGCCAGCAGTTACTCTGTCCTAGCGGGGGACAATGAGCAGTTCTTC